This T cell receptor (beta chain) is drawn from a study of blood T cell repertoires in COVID-19. Study in general: Acute and convalescent COVID-19 specimens originated in the United States, Italy and Spain. T cells, B-cell-depleted T cells, or PBMCs provided the cDNA or gDNA that served as material.

Method: immunoSEQ multiplex PCR; TCRdb's copy keeps in-frame clones and lacks some. The repertoire consists of 52,000 or so clones, with 87% occurring once and the leading ten covering about 3.6%. Sequencing input: peripheral blood. This sequence originates from a man between 35 and 55 years old with COVID-19, enrolled during active disease.

The CDR3 DNA is TGCGCCAGCAGCTCGGACAGGGGGTGGGATGAGCAGTTCTTC. Amino acid sequence: CASSSDRGWDEQFF. The chain is built from TRBV5-1 and TRBJ2-1; 10 positions match TRBD1. CDR1 is SGHRS and CDR2 is YFSETQ in the germline V gene. The length of the CDR3 is 14 residues. V shed 3 bases, J shed 8 bases, and the junction held 5 bases outside the gene matches. Variable domain in full (rest from reference TRBV5-1 and TRBJ2-1): KAGVTQTPRYLIKTRGQQVTLSCSPISGHRSVSWYQQTPGQGLQFLFEYFSETQRNKGNFPGRFSGRQFSNSRSEMNVSTLELGDSALYLCASSSDRGWDEQFFGPGTRLTVL.